This TCR beta chain emerged from a study of beta chain features in type 1 diabetes. Study as a whole: Researchers looked at roughly 110 million sorted cells across all samples. General study points: Cells that show high TCR expression could be over-represented by cDNA sequencing.

TCRB transcripts that were expressed got sequenced, as all of the isolated RNA had been reverse transcribed. Naive, central memory and regulatory T cell samples came to a mean of approximately 4 million reads. Sequencing used immunoSEQ multiplex PCR; TCRdb keeps in-frame clones, though not all of them. The sample holds 200,000 to 250,000 clones, approximately 11% seen once. As regards this clone: The antigen is unknown.

The TCR comes from a man in his late teens or twenties in good health. The specimen sequenced was central memory CD4+ T cells from blood.

CDR3 residues: CASSRGPSREPGELFF. The CDR3 DNA reads as TGCGCCAGCAGCCGTGGTCCTAGCCGGGAGCCCGGGGAGCTGTTTTTT. V usage is TRBV5-1 and J usage is TRBJ2-2; perhaps TRBD2 as D (6 bases). The V gene's germline CDR1 is SGHRS and CDR2 YFSETQ. The V and J ends lost 4 bases and 6 bases respectively, with 19 bases between them. The CDR3 covers 16 residues.